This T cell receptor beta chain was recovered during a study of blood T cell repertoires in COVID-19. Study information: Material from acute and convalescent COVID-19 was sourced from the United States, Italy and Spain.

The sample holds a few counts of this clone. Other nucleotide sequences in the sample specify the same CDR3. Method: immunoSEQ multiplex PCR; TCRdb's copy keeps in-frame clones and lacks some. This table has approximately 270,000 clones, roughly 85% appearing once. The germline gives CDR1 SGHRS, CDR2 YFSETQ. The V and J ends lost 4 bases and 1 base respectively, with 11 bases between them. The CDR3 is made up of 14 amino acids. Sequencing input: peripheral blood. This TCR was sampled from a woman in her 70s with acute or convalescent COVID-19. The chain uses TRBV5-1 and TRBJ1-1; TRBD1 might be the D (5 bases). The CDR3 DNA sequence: TGCGCCAGCAGCCTGGAAAGGGGGAACACTGAAGCTTTCTTT. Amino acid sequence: CASSLERGNTEAFF.